Each of the 28 T cell receptor beta chains below was sequenced from the same sample in a study of blood T cell repertoires in COVID-19. Assay: immunoSEQ multiplex PCR; the TCRdb copy retains only in-frame clones and omits some. The sample has approximately 89,000 clones, about four fifths seen once; the top ten hold more than 6%. The sample consisted of peripheral blood. The receptors were gathered from a man aged 70-80 years with COVID-19, enrolled during active disease.

The V and J genes are TRBV29-1 and TRBJ2-1; 7 bases map to TRBD1. The CDR3 consists of 12 residues. Germline V gene sequence: CDR1 SQVTM, CDR2 ANQGSEA. Trimming took 7 bases from V and 3 from J; bases not matched to a gene: 3. CDR3 sequence: CSARTGYNEQFF. Here the CDR3 DNA reads TGCAGCGCCCGGACAGGCTACAATGAGCAGTTCTTC.

The rearrangement joins TRBV6-2 or TRBV6-3 to TRBJ1-3; D might be TRBD1 (5 bases). The CDR3 loop spans 16 amino acids. V was cut by 2 bases and J by 0 bases, with 11 bases left in between. Germline assignment: CDR1 MNHEY and CDR2 SVGEGT. In nucleotides, the CDR3 is TGTGCCAGCAGTTACCCAAGGACAACCTCTGGAAACACCATATATTTT. It is translated as CASSYPRTTSGNTIYF.

This clone showed up just once. This chain uses TRBV27 with TRBJ2-7; 8 bases are shared with TRBD2. Germline values: CDR1 MNHEY, CDR2 SMNVEV (reference sequence). V shed 5 bases and J 4 bases; nucleotides not matched to a gene: 10. The CDR3 covers 15 residues. CDR3 amino acids: CASSTSGGSRYEQYF. DNA of the CDR3: TGTGCCAGCAGTACTAGCGGAGGGAGTAGGTACGAGCAGTACTTC.

The rearrangement uses TRBV2 and TRBJ1-2; 9 positions agree with TRBD1. This CDR3 is 16 amino acids long. From germline, CDR1 is SNHLY and CDR2 FYNNEI. With 4 bases clipped from V and 6 bases from J, the junction kept 12 bases outside the gene matches. CDR3 sequence reads: CASSATTGQGYDGYTF. The CDR3 DNA follows: TGTGCCAGCAGTGCCACCACTGGACAGGGGTACGATGGCTACACCTTC.

The genes are TRBV7-2 and TRBJ2-3; TRBD2 agrees at 8 bases. V gave up 2 bases and J gave up 2 bases; unmatched junction bases: 12. CDR3 length equals 18 residues. Germline CDR1 is SGHTA and CDR2 is FQGNSA. CDR3 bases: TGTGCCAGCAGCTTAAAACGATTAACGGGAGGGCCCACAGATACGCAGTATTTT. Translating gives CASSLKRLTGGPTDTQYF.

This chain joins TRBV5-5 and TRBJ2-7; the match to TRBD1 covers 8 bases. The ends lost 4 bases at V and 6 bases at J; junction bases unmatched: 9. Germline loops: CDR1 SGHKS, CDR2 YYEKEE (reference sequence). The CDR3 runs to 14 residues. The CDR3: CASSHEDTGGEQYF. CDR3 coding DNA: TGTGCCAGCAGCCATGAAGATACAGGGGGCGAGCAGTACTTC.

The chain links TRBV2 to TRBJ2-5; D gene unclear. The CDR3 has 13 residues. Trimming pared 10 bases from V and 5 bases from J, leaving 17 bases between. Germline V gene sequence: CDR1 SNHLY, CDR2 FYNNEI. CDR3 residues: CATSDGVAETQYF. The DNA of the CDR3 is TGTGCCACTTCAGATGGAGTGGCGGAGACCCAGTACTTC.

This chain uses TRBV30 with TRBJ2-2; D possibly corresponds to TRBD2 (6 bases). The V gene lost 4 bases and the J gene lost 3 bases, with 12 bases spanning the gap. The CDR3 contains 14 residues. Per germline, CDR1 GTSNPN and CDR2 SVGIG (reference sequence). In nucleotides, the CDR3 is TGTGCCTGGATTGGGGGGAGTCACACCGGGGAGCTGTTTTTT. Its translation is CAWIGGSHTGELFF. The full variable domain, in which reference TRBV30 and TRBJ2-2 provide the parts outside the CDR3, is SQTIHQWPATLVQPVGSPLSLECTVEGTSNPNLYWYRQAAGRGLQLLFYSVGIGQISSEVPQNLSASRPQDRQFILSSKKLLLSDSGFYLCAWIGGSHTGELFFGEGSRLTVL.

The V gene is TRBV6-5, the J gene TRBJ2-1; 7 nucleotides align to TRBD1. This CDR3 has 14 residues. Germline-derived CDR1 and CDR2 are MNHEY and SVGAGI. Germline trimming cut 5 bases from V and 3 bases from J; bases unmatched to any gene: 4. The CDR3 nucleotides are TGTGCCAGCAGTAGGACAGGATTCTACAATGAGCAGTTCTTC. Translation gives CASSRTGFYNEQFF.

Here the CDR3 reads CSVSDTDTQYF. CDR3 DNA: TGCAGCGTCAGCGACACAGATACGCAGTATTTT. The chain carries TRBV29-1 and TRBJ2-3; unclear D gene. Germline V gene lookup returns CDR1 SQVTM and CDR2 ANQGSEA. The CDR3 covers 11 residues. The V end lost 6 bases, the J end lost 2 bases, and 6 bases lay between the germline ends.

This clone was picked up one time. The chain is built from TRBV5-1 and TRBJ2-5; TRBD2 aligns across 9 bases. V trimming: 4 bases; J trimming: 5 bases; junction bases outside the gene matches: 9. Germline loops: CDR1 SGHRS, CDR2 YFSETQ. The CDR3 covers 15 residues. The CDR3 DNA sequence: TGCGCCAGCAGCCCCCTCTCGCGGGAGGGGGAGACCCAGTACTTC. Its protein is CASSPLSREGETQYF.

This clone was recorded a few times. The rearrangement links TRBV24-1 to TRBJ2-5; D is uncertain. The CDR3 runs to 10 residues. The V end was cut by 9 bases, the J end by 4 bases, with 5 bases between. Germline loops: CDR1 KGHDR, CDR2 SFDVKD. The CDR3 DNA sequence: TGTGCCACCGGCTCAGAGACCCAGTACTTC. Its protein product is CATGSETQYF.

This clone was found a few times. The rearrangement uses TRBV5-4 and TRBJ1-4; D possibly corresponds to TRBD1 (5 bases). Per germline, CDR1 SGHNT and CDR2 YYREEE (reference sequence). The CDR3 runs to 14 residues. V lost 0 bases and J lost 6, with 9 bases in between. CDR3 sequence: CASSLGGTDEKLFF. CDR3 bases: TGTGCCAGCAGCTTGGGGGGGACTGATGAAAAACTGTTTTTT.

This clone has just a few counts. The chain has TRBV4-1 and TRBJ1-2, with 8 bases aligning to TRBD1. J was trimmed by 6 bases and V by 1 base; bases with no gene match: 10. Germline V gene data show CDR1 as MGHRA and CDR2 as YSYEKL. CDR3 length equals 16 residues. The CDR3 DNA reads TGCGCCAGCAGCCAAGTGGGACAGGCGCCCTTCCATGGCTACACCTTC. This codes for CASSQVGQAPFHGYTF.

This chain connects TRBV3-1 (or the pseudogene TRBV3-2) to TRBJ2-2; 7 bases map to TRBD2. CDR1 LGHDT and CDR2 YNNKEL come from the germline V gene (reference sequence). The J segment lost 3 bases and the V segment lost 5 bases, leaving 6 bases of the junction unmatched. The CDR3 covers 15 residues. DNA for the CDR3: TGTGCCAGCAGCTTCCGGGGGGTGGACACCGGGGAGCTGTTTTTT. It is translated as CASSFRGVDTGELFF.

The chain has TRBV6-1 and TRBJ1-6; D remains unclear. Deletions cut 4 bases from V and 0 bases from J, with 16 bases between. Germline values: CDR1 MNHNS, CDR2 SASEGT. The CDR3 totals 18 residues. DNA for the CDR3: TGTGCCAGCAGTGGCCCAGGCCGAACGAGCTCCTATAATTCACCCCTCCACTTT. Amino acids: CASSGPGRTSSYNSPLHF.

This clone was counted ten times or more. The genes are TRBV7-2 and TRBJ1-1; a weak D match, TRBD1 (6 bases). Germline V gene sequence: CDR1 SGHTA, CDR2 FQGNSA. This CDR3 spans 14 amino acids. V was pared by 5 bases and J by 2 bases, with 12 bases between. The CDR3 DNA follows: TGTGCCAGCAGCCCTCGACAGGTCAACACTGAAGCTTTCTTT. Translation: CASSPRQVNTEAFF.

The CDR3 sequence is CATSLRGDQPQHF. As DNA, the CDR3 is TGTGCCACCAGCCTCAGGGGCGATCAGCCCCAGCATTTT. The chain recombines TRBV24-1 with TRBJ1-5; TRBD1 is a possible D gene (6 bases). Trimming cost V 7 bases and J 5 bases, with 11 bases left between them. Germline CDR1 is KGHDR and CDR2 is SFDVKD. This CDR3 region has 13 residues.

V is TRBV5-4 and J is TRBJ2-3; D call uncertain. Looked up from germline, CDR1 is SGHNT and CDR2 is YYREEE (reference sequence). Trimming took off 1 base at V and 5 bases at J, with 11 bases between the two ends. CDR3 length equals 14 residues. CDR3: CASSLSQSKDTQYF. The CDR3, as DNA: TGTGCCAGCAGCTTGTCCCAGTCCAAAGATACGCAGTATTTT.

The chain is built from TRBV6-2 or TRBV6-3 and TRBJ2-1, with 9 bases fitting TRBD2. V gave up 6 bases and J gave up 0 bases; unmatched junction bases: 12. CDR3 length: 18 residues. CDR1 is MNHEY and CDR2 is SVGEGT in the germline V gene. CDR3 in DNA: TGTGCCAGCAGCCGTGGCCATACTAGCGGGCCCTCCTACAATGAGCAGTTCTTC. Translated, it gives CASSRGHTSGPSYNEQFF.

In this sample, this clone turned up many times. The chain links TRBV6-2 or TRBV6-3 to TRBJ1-2; D gene uncertain. The CDR3 contains 11 residues. The V end lost 5 bases, the J end lost 8 bases, and 9 bases lay between the germline ends. The germline V gene encodes CDR1 MNHEY and CDR2 SVGEGT. The CDR3, as DNA: TGTGCCAGCAGTCCCCTTCTGGGCTACACCTTC. Residues: CASSPLLGYTF.

The chain uses TRBV4-2 and TRBJ2-2; weak D call: TRBD1 (6 bases). Germline CDR1 LGHNA, CDR2 YNFKEQ. Deletions cut 1 base from V and 4 bases from J, with 13 bases between. The CDR3 spans 16 residues. The CDR3 region has the DNA TGTGCCAGCAGCCAAGGGGCTGGACAGCTCACCGGGGAGCTGTTTTTT. It specifies CASSQGAGQLTGELFF.

J is TRBJ2-1 and V is TRBV6-5, with 9 bases aligning to TRBD2. The CDR3 sequence is 13 residues long. J was trimmed by 9 bases and V by 11 bases; bases with no gene match: 11. The germline gives CDR1 MNHEY, CDR2 SVGAGI. The CDR3 region is CASAGREGGEQFF. In DNA, the CDR3 is TGTGCCTCCGCTGGGCGGGAGGGGGGTGAGCAGTTCTTC.

This chain links TRBV3-1 (or the pseudogene TRBV3-2) with TRBJ1-1, with 8 bases lining up with TRBD1. Per germline, CDR1 LGHDT and CDR2 YNNKEL (reference sequence). CDR3 length: 14 residues. The junction had 3 bases not matched to a gene; V was cut back by 4 bases and J by 2 bases. The CDR3 region is CASSPDRANTEAFF. CDR3 in DNA: TGTGCCAGCAGCCCGGACAGGGCTAACACTGAAGCTTTCTTT.

The chain links TRBV29-1 to TRBJ2-3, with TRBD2 matching over 11 bases. Germline CDR1 is SQVTM and CDR2 is ANQGSEA. J gave up 1 base and V 7 bases, and 4 bases lay outside the gene matches. The CDR3 totals 14 residues. The CDR3 DNA reads as TGCAGCGCCTCTAGCGGGGGGCGCACAGATACGCAGTATTTT. Translating it yields CSASSGGRTDTQYF.

The chain recombines TRBV7-7 with TRBJ2-7; 11 bases match TRBD2. J gave up 5 bases and V 1 base, and 4 bases lay outside the gene matches. The V gene's germline CDR1 is SSHAT and CDR2 FNYEAQ (reference sequence). CDR3 length equals 15 residues. The CDR3 DNA reads as TGTGCCAGCAGCTTAGGCCTAGCGGGAGGAGACGAGCAGTACTTC. This gives the protein CASSLGLAGGDEQYF.

The chain links TRBV28 to TRBJ1-2; 7 nucleotides agree with TRBD1. The CDR3 loop spans 16 amino acids. V dropped 2 bases and J dropped 2; count of bases not matched to a gene: 8. Germline assignment: CDR1 MDHEN and CDR2 SYDVKM. The CDR3 protein is CASSLDKGQVNYGYTF. For the CDR3, the DNA is TGTGCCAGCAGTTTAGATAAAGGACAGGTCAACTATGGCTACACCTTC.

The CDR3 reads CASSPRTSGAQETQYF. In DNA, the CDR3 is TGCGCCAGCAGCCCCCGGACTAGCGGGGCTCAAGAGACCCAGTACTTC. The chain has TRBV4-1 and TRBJ2-5; TRBD2 aligns across 12 bases. This CDR3 contains 16 residues. Germline lookup yields CDR1 MGHRA and CDR2 YSYEKL. The V segment lost 4 bases and the J segment 2 bases; nucleotides outside the gene matches: 5.